This T cell receptor (beta chain) was captured in a study of beta chain features in type 1 diabetes. Whole-study context: Age, gender, cell numbers and subset yield matched between patients and controls. The examined sorted cells totaled around 100 million across samples. Notes on the study in general: TCRB CDR3s were moderately but significantly shorter in Type 1 diabetes patients in all four CD4+ subsets.

Looked up from germline, CDR1 is LNHDA and CDR2 is SQIVND (reference sequence). The V end lost 1 base, the J end lost 16 bases, and 10 bases lay between the germline ends. CDR3 length: 11 residues. Investigators reverse transcribed all isolated RNA, so they sequenced expressed TCRB transcripts. TCRdb keeps only in-frame clones here, not all; method: immunoSEQ multiplex PCR. In the table there are 640,000 or so clones, around an eighth of which are singletons. This clone was picked up a small number of times. Its antigen is currently unknown. Sorting produced populations that all topped 95% purity. This clonotype originated in a man aged 18-30 years with type 1 diabetes. The chain combines TRBV19 with TRBJ1-4; D possibly corresponds to TRBD1 (6 bases). Sample: naive CD4+ T cells from blood. The CDR3 DNA reads TGTGCCAGTAGTATAGCCGGGACACAGTTTTTT. Translation: CASSIAGTQFF.